This T cell receptor beta chain was identified in a study of T cell repertoires in cytomegalovirus infection. Regarding the study as a whole: The cumulative frequency of public TCR beta families identified carriers of CMV plus the relevant HLA.

TCRdb fed the reads into MiXCR, producing one record per CDR3 protein. The top ten hold less than 10% of the sample, which has hundreds of thousands of distinct CDR3 sequences, around 24% seen once. On this clonotype: The antigen is not known. A clone one base away is much larger, so this may be a read error.

The trim removed 0 bases at V and 3 bases at J, leaving 4 bases unmatched. Germline lookup yields CDR1 MNHNY and CDR2 SVGAGI (reference sequence). This CDR3 region has 16 residues. The chain combines TRBV6-6 with TRBJ2-1; 8 positions match TRBD2. The sample consisted of CD8+ T cells from PBMCs. This TCR derives from a human donor in good health (CMV status not recorded). Some clones in this sample may be carry-over from other donors' samples. The CDR3 nucleotides read TGTGCCAGCAGTTACTCTCGAGCGGGGGACTACAATGAGCAGTTCTTC. Encoded protein: CASSYSRAGDYNEQFF.